This T cell receptor beta chain was identified in a study of cytomegalovirus exposure and HLA in healthy donors. Study-level information: Inside one of the first data releases sat 80 million to 95 million unique TCRs taken from HLA-typed donors. Study-level points and caveats: In vitro experiments confirmed that a few CMV-associated chains were specific for CMV antigens. In a later analysis, common viral pathogens appeared linked to several of the most significant clusters. Excluded were some V segments that proved indistinguishable, including TRBV6-2 and TRBV6-3.

This CDR3 is built from 14 residues. The V segment lost 2 bases and the J segment 6 bases; nucleotides outside the gene matches: 5. Germline assignment: CDR1 LGHNT and CDR2 FRNRAP. PCR primers comprised 60 Vbeta and 13 Jbeta primers. Data came from immunoSEQ multiplex PCR; TCRdb stores just in-frame clones and leaves some out. The sample contains about 120,000 clones, roughly 70% of which appear only once. Points on this clone: Antigen: not known.

The sequencing sample was made of PBMCs. The V and J genes are TRBV12-5 and TRBJ1-2; 8 bases line up with TRBD1. The clonotype was recovered from a woman in her 40s in good health and CMV-seropositive. The CDR3 bases are TGTGCTAGTGGTTTGATAACAGGGGGTGATGGCTACACCTTC. Translated, it gives CASGLITGGDGYTF.